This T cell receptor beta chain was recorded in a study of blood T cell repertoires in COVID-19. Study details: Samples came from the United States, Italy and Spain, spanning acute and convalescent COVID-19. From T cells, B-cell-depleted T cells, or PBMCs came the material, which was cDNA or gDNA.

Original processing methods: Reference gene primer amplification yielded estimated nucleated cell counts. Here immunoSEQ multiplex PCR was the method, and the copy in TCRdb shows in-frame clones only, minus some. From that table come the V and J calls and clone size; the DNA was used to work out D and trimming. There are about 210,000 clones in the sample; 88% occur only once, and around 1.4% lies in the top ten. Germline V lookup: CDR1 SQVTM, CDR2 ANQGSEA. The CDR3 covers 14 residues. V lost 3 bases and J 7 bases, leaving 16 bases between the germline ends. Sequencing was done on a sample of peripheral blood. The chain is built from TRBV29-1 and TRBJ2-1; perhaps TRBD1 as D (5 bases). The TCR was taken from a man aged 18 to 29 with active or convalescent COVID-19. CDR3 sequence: CSVERQGEANEQFF. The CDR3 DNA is TGCAGCGTTGAGCGGCAGGGTGAAGCGAATGAGCAGTTCTTC.